This T cell receptor (beta chain) is drawn from a study of neurological immune-mediated disorders. The germline V gene has CDR1 MNHEY and CDR2 SMNVEV (reference sequence). The CDR3 is 14 amino acids. The ends were cut back, 7 bases at V and 6 bases at J, with 15 bases in the middle. Study conclusions and caveats: Patients with HTLV-1-associated myelopathy showed the most TCR clonal expansion. Those with multiple sclerosis showed the least, falling below healthy controls.

The sample's time point: longitudinal time-point 1 (baseline). The starting material, 2 million PBMCs stored at -80 C, gave rise to the unsorted libraries. Ten or more counts support this clonotype. Its antigen is not known. TCRdb ran MiXCR on the 5' RACE reads and lists one entry per CDR3 protein. This sample yields more than 70,000 distinct CDR3 sequences, of which more than 8.5% are seen a single time; approximately 9.7% belongs to the top ten. The receptor's source is a young man in good health. This chain joins TRBV27 and TRBJ1-4; D is unresolved. The sequencing sample was made of PBMCs. The CDR3 sequence: CASKGSVNHEKLFF. CDR3 sequence (DNA): TGTGCCAGCAAGGGATCGGTAAACCATGAAAAACTGTTTTTT.